The entry below describes one TCR beta chain. As yet, its antigen is unknown. The sample is drawn from a study of post-analysis software for immune sequencing data. Unique molecular identifiers featured in each of the TCR beta cDNA libraries. TCRdb reprocessed the PCR reads with MiXCR, giving one entry per CDR3 protein. There are roughly 570,000 distinct CDR3 sequences in the sample; 30% to 40% occur only once, and approximately 6% lies in the top ten. Study-level points and caveats: Comparison with controls showed significantly lower normalized Chao1 diversity in multiple sclerosis patients. Under F measure analysis, samples from one preparation batch co-clustered strongly.

The specimen sequenced was blood. The clonotype comes from a girl under 18 with multiple sclerosis.

The CDR3 region has the DNA TGTGCCAGCAGCTTAGTAGGGGAGGGCGAGCAGTACTTC. Protein sequence: CASSLVGEGEQYF. This rearrangement joins TRBV7-9 to TRBJ2-7; 7 positions agree with TRBD2. The trim removed 1 base at V and 6 bases at J, leaving 3 bases unmatched. The CDR3 is made up of 13 amino acids. Per germline, CDR1 SEHNR and CDR2 FQNEAQ (reference sequence).